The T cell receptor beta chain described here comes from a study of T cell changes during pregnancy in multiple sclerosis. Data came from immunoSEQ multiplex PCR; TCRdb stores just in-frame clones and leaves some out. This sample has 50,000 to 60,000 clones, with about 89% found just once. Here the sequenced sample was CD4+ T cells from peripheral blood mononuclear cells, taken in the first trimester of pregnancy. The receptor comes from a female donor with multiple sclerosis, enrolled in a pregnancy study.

CDR3 protein: CASSRGAGETQYF. For the CDR3, the DNA is TGTGCCAGCAGCAGGGGGGCCGGAGAGACCCAGTACTTC. This rearrangement joins TRBV6-6 to TRBJ2-5; possible D gene TRBD1, 7 bases. Deletions cut 6 bases from V and 4 bases from J, with 12 bases between. The CDR3 sequence is 13 residues long. Germline V gene sequence: CDR1 MNHNY, CDR2 SVGAGI (reference sequence).